This TCR beta chain was observed in a study of beta chain features in type 1 diabetes (dated by TCRdb to 2016 to 2019). About the investigation overall: Mean age, gender distribution, total cell number and subset yield did not differ between patients and healthy donors. Naive and central memory subsets were obtained from all 30 or so donors, but regulatory and stem cell-like memory subsets were isolated from only 8 patients and roughly eight healthy donors. A total of 100 million to 110 million sorted cells were examined across all samples, and a strong correlation was observed between cell number per subset and RNA yield. In the study, TCRB repertoires of sorted circulating CD4+ T cell subsets from recently diagnosed type 1 diabetes patients were compared with those of matched healthy donors. Broader findings and caveats from the paper: Because the HLA sub-analyses included only small numbers of individuals, any influence of HLA type on TCRB rearrangement was left unresolved. In all four CD4+ subsets, TCRB CDR3 length was moderately but significantly shorter in type 1 diabetes patients. The naive, central memory and regulatory TCRB repertoires appeared to resemble one another more closely among patients than among healthy donors. At VDJ recombination sites, type 1 diabetes patients had fewer insertions and more deleted nucleotides, which implies abnormalities in thymic rearrangement. Shorter templates might have been favored by PCR, but patient and control samples were amplified and corrected together, so both groups would have been affected equally by any skew. Because cDNA was sequenced instead of genomic DNA, activated cells with high expression could be over-represented, although the groups did not differ in activation or CD3 levels.

Each donor gave one peripheral blood draw, around 100 mL on average, collected into heparinised tubes. A BD FACSAria II was used to sort naive, central memory, regulatory and stem cell-like memory CD4+ T cells with a panel that included CD45RO, CCR7, CD25, CD127, CD95 and CD27. Every sorted population had a purity above 95%. PBMCs were isolated immediately by Lymphoprep density gradient centrifugation and stained directly without culture. So that batch effects would be minimized, each experiment stained and sorted samples in pairs, pairing one healthy donor with one patient. Germline trimming amounts to 3 bases on V and 6 bases on J, with 5 as the count of junction bases outside the gene matches. Looking up the germline V gene yields CDR1 SGDLS and CDR2 YYNGEE. Its CDR3 holds 14 amino acids, cysteine through phenylalanine. The read is trimmed to its CDR3 DNA, 42 bases read in frame from base 1. A note on this clone: The antigen it recognizes is unknown. Base qualities are not recorded, but no much larger clone differs from it by a single base.

The entire isolated RNA was reverse transcribed using the High Capacity cDNA Reverse Transcription Kit, and thus expressed TCRB transcripts were sequenced. Deep immunoSEQ sequencing was applied to naive, central memory and regulatory T cell samples, giving an average of approximately 4 million total reads per sample. Sorted cells were lysed in RLT buffer, and RNA was extracted using DNase-treated RNeasy Micro or Mini kits according to cell number. To prevent cross-contamination, every cell subset was processed on its own, while patient and healthy donor samples were processed together. Using the immunoSEQ multiplex PCR, TCRB sequences were amplified from cDNA into 87-bp fragments spanning the CDR3 region. Sequencing of the amplicons was performed on the Illumina HiSeq platform. As for how the authors treated the data: PCR bias was corrected computationally using synthetic template baselines, and reads within Hamming distance 2 were collapsed, with unmergeable singletons discarded. Reads were aligned against IMGT to assign V, D and J genes, CDR3 length and insertions or deletions at six rearrangement sites. Within each subset, clonotype counts were normalized to sorted cell number, after which true diversity and Gini coefficients were computed with the tcR R package. The overlap coefficient, calculated on TCRB nucleotide sequences, was used to quantify repertoire sharing. Out-of-frame TCRB sequences from naive cells were analyzed as a proxy for the pre-selection repertoire. The clones in this table, taken by TCRdb from immuneACCESS, are in-frame only. Not every clone is retained; where verified, under half of the shortfall comes from an unresolved V gene, and the cause of the rest is unknown. The V and J calls and clone size were taken over from that table, and D and trimming were inferred from the DNA. The sample has about 900,000 clones on record, 15% to 20% of them singletons. The ten largest clones capture about 0.02% of the sample.

The receptor was isolated from a woman aged 18-29 years in good health. The chain is encoded by TRBV9 joined to TRBJ2-2; 7 central nucleotides agree with TRBD1. The sequenced material came from naive CD4+ T cells from blood. Reading the label with the study, this specimen's cell subset or site is: true naive CD4+ T cells. The CDR3 protein: CASSAHRGSGELFF. The DNA sequence is given as TGTGCCAGCAGCGCCCACAGGGGATCCGGGGAGCTGTTTTTT.